The clone carrying this T cell receptor beta chain showed up just a few times. The CDR3 runs 21 residues. Germline V gene data show CDR1 as SGHDN and CDR2 as FVKESK. The V gene lost 3 bases and the J gene lost 2 bases, with 29 bases spanning the gap. The use of a sample-barcoded 5' primer and a J-beta primer mix characterized a second PCR of roughly 7 to 11 cycles. Via MiXCR, TCRdb re-called the 5' RACE reads, giving one row per CDR3 protein. The table shows over a million distinct CDR3 sequences, with about 45% occurring only once. The data are from a study of blood T cells in healthy people across ages.

The receptor comes from a woman between 18 and 30 years old in good health. The sequenced sample consisted of blood. This chain joins TRBV14 and TRBJ2-1, with D maybe TRBD2 (6 bases). CDR3 in amino acids: CASSHLNRDSKYRGTYNEQFF. The CDR3 DNA reads as TGTGCCAGCAGCCACTTAAACCGGGACTCGAAATACCGAGGGACCTACAATGAGCAGTTCTTC.